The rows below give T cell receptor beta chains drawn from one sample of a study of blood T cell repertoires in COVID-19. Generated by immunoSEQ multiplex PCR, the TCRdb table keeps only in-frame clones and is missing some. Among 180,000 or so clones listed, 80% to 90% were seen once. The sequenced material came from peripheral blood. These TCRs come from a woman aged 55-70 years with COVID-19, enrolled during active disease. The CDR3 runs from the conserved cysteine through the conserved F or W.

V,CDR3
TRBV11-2,CASSPFRAYEQYF
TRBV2,CASRGRTGVNEKLFF
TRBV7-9,CASSSRDSDGYTF
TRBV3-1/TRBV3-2,CASSQGVGGLEQYF
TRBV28,CASSFRTRGSEQYF
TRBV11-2,CASTQGQEARSSGNTIYF
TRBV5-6,CASSSPGQGNYGYTF
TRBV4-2,CASSQASGSPSEQYF
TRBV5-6,CASSSGQEAFF
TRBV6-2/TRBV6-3,CASSYSSTGGIYEAFF
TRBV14,CASSQGARGTYEQYF
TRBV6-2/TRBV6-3,CASSYTLTGLNTGELFF
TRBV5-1,CASSRDMTNYGYTF
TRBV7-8,CASSPTSALAGNTGELFF
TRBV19,CASRGTASKTQYF
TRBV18,CASSPLKGASSYEQYF
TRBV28,CASSLLPQAEAFF
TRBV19,CASDSSGANVLTF
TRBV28,CASSLSGVEGYTF
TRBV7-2,CASSATSGRRTDTQYF
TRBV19,CASSPRTGTVRYEQYF
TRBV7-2,CASSTDRGRVDEQYF
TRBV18,CASSPETSGSYEQYF
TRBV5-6,CASSLVQSYEQYF
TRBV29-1,CSVGTGQETQYF
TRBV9,CASSDGGQGWEKLFF
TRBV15,CATSRDLGRRHSGNTIYF
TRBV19,CASSMRGYHEKLFF
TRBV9,CASSVAGGKLFF
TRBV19,CATSRGAGYEQYF
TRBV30,CAWSVGREGPSGIVRETQYF
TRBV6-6,CASGDSSYEQYF
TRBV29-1,CSVRRGASGINEQYF
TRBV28,CASSTIQGWDQPQHF
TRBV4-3,CASSLRGDQETQYF
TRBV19,CASRKQGEYSPLHF
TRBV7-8,CASSFFGRGGDEQFF
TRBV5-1,CASSIGQGSSEQYF
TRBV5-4,CASSLRAGGGEAFF
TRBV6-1,CASSEWEAMKIANVLTF